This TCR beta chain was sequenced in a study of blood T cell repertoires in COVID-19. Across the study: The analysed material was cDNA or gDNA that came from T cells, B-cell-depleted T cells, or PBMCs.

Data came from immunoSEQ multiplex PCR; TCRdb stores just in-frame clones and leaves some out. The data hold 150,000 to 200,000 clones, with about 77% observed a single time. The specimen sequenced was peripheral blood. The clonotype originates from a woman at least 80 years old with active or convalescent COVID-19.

The CDR3 region has the DNA TGCGCCAGCAGCCCCTCTCCGTCCCAGGGAAACACTGAAGCTTTCTTT. Translation gives CASSPSPSQGNTEAFF. This chain joins TRBV5-1 and TRBJ1-1; TRBD1 might be the D (5 bases). CDR1 SGHRS and CDR2 YFSETQ come from the germline V gene. V lost 4 bases and J 2 bases, leaving 18 bases between the germline ends. This CDR3 comprises 16 residues.